This TCR beta chain was identified in a study of shared clonotypes between healthy human individuals. Overall study: The people who gave samples were a couple of women and a few men aged 18 to 49. Study-wide results and caveats: Only a few donors were included, so the genetic and exposure-history diversity represented was limited.

The genomic DNA of each subset was split evenly across several immunoSEQ plates. Replicate PCRs were loaded with approximately 300 ng DNA from unsorted PBMC, some 30,000 T cell genomes. Profiling relied on immunoSEQ multiplex PCR, and the TCRdb table lists in-frame clones only, not all of them. There are 490,000 or so clones in the sample; about three quarters occur only once, and approximately 12% lies in the top ten. V was clipped by 5 bases and J by 4 bases, with 15 bases between them. CDR1 is ENHRY, CDR2 SYGVKD, per germline. The CDR3 sequence is 15 residues long. Concerning this clone: What it recognizes is unknown.

The clonotype was recovered from a woman in her 40s in good health. Some clones in this sample may be carry-over from other donors' samples. The chain uses TRBV10-3 and TRBJ1-3, with D perhaps TRBD1 (5 bases). Sequenced input: PBMCs. The CDR3 loop is CAISPLEGLGNTIYF. The CDR3 coding sequence is TGTGCCATCAGTCCCCTGGAGGGGCTCGGAAACACCATATATTTT.